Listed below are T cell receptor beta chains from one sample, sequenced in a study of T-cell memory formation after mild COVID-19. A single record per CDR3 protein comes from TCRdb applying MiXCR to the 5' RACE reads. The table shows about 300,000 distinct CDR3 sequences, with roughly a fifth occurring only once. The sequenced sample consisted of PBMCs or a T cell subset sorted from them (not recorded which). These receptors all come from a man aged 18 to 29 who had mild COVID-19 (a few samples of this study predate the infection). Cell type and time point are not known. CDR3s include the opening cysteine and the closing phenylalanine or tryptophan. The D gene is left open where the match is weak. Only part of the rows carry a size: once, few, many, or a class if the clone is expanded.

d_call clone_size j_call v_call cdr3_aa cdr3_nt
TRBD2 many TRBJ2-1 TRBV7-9 CASSSSGGSYNEQFF TGTGCCAGCAGCTCCAGCGGGGGATCGTACAATGAGCAGTTCTTC
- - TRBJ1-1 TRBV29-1 CSVKALGTEAFF TGCAGCGTTAAAGCGTTAGGCACTGAAGCTTTCTTT
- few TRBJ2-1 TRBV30 CAWLPGMRNEQFF TGTGCCTGGTTACCGGGGATGAGGAATGAGCAGTTCTTC
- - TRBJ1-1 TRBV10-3 CAISEAASIAFF TGTGCCATCAGTGAGGCAGCAAGTATTGCTTTCTTT
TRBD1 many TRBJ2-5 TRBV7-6 CASSHHGTGVETQYF TGTGCCAGCAGCCACCACGGGACAGGGGTAGAGACCCAGTACTTC
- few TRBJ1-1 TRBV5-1 CASSLAEGYTEAFF TGCGCCAGCAGCTTGGCGGAGGGGTACACTGAAGCTTTCTTT
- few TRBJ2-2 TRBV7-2 CASSLGWAGELFF TGTGCCAGCAGCTTAGGGTGGGCCGGGGAGCTGTTTTTT
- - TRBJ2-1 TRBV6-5 CASSFRGGNEQFF TGTGCCAGCAGTTTCCGTGGGGGAAATGAGCAGTTCTTC
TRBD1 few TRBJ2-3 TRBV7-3 CASSPGTGGFTDTQYF TGTGCCAGCAGCCCCGGGACAGGGGGTTTCACCGATACGCAGTATTTT
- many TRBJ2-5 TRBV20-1 CSARQDDQETQYF TGCAGTGCTAGACAGGATGACCAAGAGACCCAGTACTTC
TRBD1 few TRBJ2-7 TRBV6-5 CASSPGPGGYEQYF TGTGCCAGCAGTCCGGGCCCAGGGGGCTACGAGCAGTACTTC
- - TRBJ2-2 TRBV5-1 CASSLDRITGELFF TGCGCCAGCAGCTTGGACAGAATCACCGGGGAGCTGTTTTTT
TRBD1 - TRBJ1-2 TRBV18 CASSMGQVVRGYTF TGTGCCAGCTCTATGGGACAGGTAGTACGTGGCTACACCTTC
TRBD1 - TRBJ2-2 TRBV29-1 CSVSGQGAGSTGELFF TGCAGCGTGAGTGGACAGGGGGCGGGGAGCACCGGGGAGCTGTTTTTT
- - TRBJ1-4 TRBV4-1 CASSQEGTGEKLFF TGCGCCAGCAGCCAAGAGGGAACAGGGGAAAAACTGTTTTTT
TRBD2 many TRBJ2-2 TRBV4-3 CASSHITGLAGIITGELFF TGCGCCAGCAGCCACATCACGGGACTAGCGGGGATTATCACCGGGGAGCTGTTTTTT
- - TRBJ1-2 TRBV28 CASSLLGGTSQYGYTF TGTGCCAGCAGTTTATTGGGAGGGACCTCACAGTATGGCTACACCTTC
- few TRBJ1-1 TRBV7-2 CASSLTSEAFF TGTGCCAGCAGCCTGACATCTGAAGCTTTCTTT
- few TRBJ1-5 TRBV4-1 CASSRLTDGQPQHF TGCGCCAGCAGCCGCCTGACAGATGGTCAGCCCCAGCATTTT